Following are 10 T cell receptor beta chains from one sample sequenced in a study of T-cell reconstitution after alpha-beta-depleted transplantation in children. Library preparation (for TCRbeta) was performed with unique molecular identifiers. MiXCR, applied by TCRdb to the PCR reads, yields one record per CDR3 protein. Among under 300,000 distinct CDR3 sequences, about 9.9% were seen once, and the ten largest hold roughly a quarter. The sequenced sample was peripheral blood, obtained 180 days after TCRalphabeta/CD19-depleted stem cell transplant. All receptors derive from a male patient under 10 years old who had a stem cell transplant for chronic granulomatous disease, so the T cells may come from the graft donor.

This clonotype was detected a few times. This chain uses TRBV4-3 with TRBJ2-7; 9 positions match TRBD1. This CDR3 region has 17 residues. Trimming took 1 base from V and 0 from J; bases not matched to a gene: 7. Germline CDR1 and CDR2: LGHNA and YSLEER. In nucleotides, the CDR3 is TGCGCCAGCAGCCAAGCGAGGGACAGGGCTACCTCCTACGAGCAGTACTTC. It encodes CASSQARDRATSYEQYF.

Comment on this clonotype: This may arise from a read error, as a much more abundant clone is one base away. V usage is TRBV29-1 and J usage is TRBJ2-7, with D possibly matching TRBD2 (6 bases). Germline V gene sequence: CDR1 SQVTM, CDR2 ANQGSEA. The CDR3 runs to 12 residues. The CDR3 reads CSVLGTDYKQYF. The CDR3 DNA follows: TGCAGCGTTTTGGGGACTGACTACAAGCAGTACTTC.

There are many counts of this clonotype. This chain connects TRBV15 to TRBJ2-7, with D possibly TRBD2 on 5 matching bases. This CDR3 spans 16 amino acids. The germline V gene has CDR1 LNHNV and CDR2 YYDKDF (reference sequence). V lost 1 base to trimming and J lost 1 base, with 14 bases between them. The CDR3 region has the DNA TGTGCCACCAGCAGAGTCACGGGAACCGGGTCCTACGAGCAGTACTTC. Its translation is CATSRVTGTGSYEQYF.

Ten or more counts support this clonotype. The rearrangement joins TRBV20-1 to TRBJ2-2; possibly TRBD1 or TRBD2 for D (6 bases each). The CDR3 totals 14 residues. Germline lookup yields CDR1 DFQATT and CDR2 SNEGSKA (reference sequence). The CDR3 coding sequence is TGCAGACCTCTAAAAAGGGGGGACACCGGGGAGCTGTTTTTT. Protein: CRPLKRGDTGELFF.

This clonotype has a count of ten or more. CDR3 amino acids: CASSQDLAGQLEETQYF. As DNA, the CDR3 is TGTGCCAGCAGCCAAGATTTGGCGGGACAGTTAGAAGAGACCCAGTACTTC. The chain links TRBV14 to TRBJ2-5, with D perhaps matching TRBD1 (7 bases). The CDR3 spans 17 residues. Germline assignment: CDR1 SGHDN and CDR2 FVKESK. Trimming shortened V by 0 bases and J by 3 bases, and 17 bases separated the two germline ends.

This clonotype was seen at least ten times. V is TRBV12-3 or TRBV12-4 and J is TRBJ1-2; D gene uncertain. The CDR3 sequence is 12 residues long. Between the trimmed V and J ends, which lost 5 bases and 8 bases, there was a span of 12 bases. CDR3 in DNA: TGTGCCAGCAGTCCTCAGGTGGGCGGCTACACCTTC. It is translated as CASSPQVGGYTF.

This clonotype came up many times. The rearrangement links TRBV29-1 to TRBJ1-3, with TRBD1 as a possible D gene (5 bases). CDR3 size: 15 residues. V lost 5 bases and J 0 bases, leaving 14 bases between the germline ends. CDR1 SQVTM and CDR2 ANQGSEA come from the germline V gene. CDR3 DNA: TGCAGCGTTTCTCCGGGACCTTCCTCTGGAAACACCATATATTTT. This gives the protein CSVSPGPSSGNTIYF.

The chain employs TRBV7-9 and TRBJ2-1, with 7 bases identical to TRBD2. V shed 4 bases and J 5 bases; nucleotides not matched to a gene: 5. From germline, CDR1 is SEHNR and CDR2 FQNEAQ (reference sequence). This CDR3 has 14 amino acids. CDR3 residues: CASSSGTINNEQFF. DNA of the CDR3: TGTGCCAGCAGCTCCGGGACTATTAACAATGAGCAGTTCTTC. The full variable domain, with the rest looked up from reference TRBV7-9 and TRBJ2-1, is DTGVSQNPRHKITKRGQNVTFRCDPISEHNRLYWYRQTLGQGPEFLTYFQNEAQLEKSRLLSDRFSAERPKGSFSTLEIQRTEQGDSAMYLCASSSGTINNEQFFGPGTRLTVL.

At least ten counts were recorded for this clonotype. The chain employs TRBV12-3 or TRBV12-4 and TRBJ1-5; TRBD1 aligns across 7 bases. The trim removed 11 bases at V and 7 bases at J, leaving 11 bases unmatched. This CDR3 has 13 residues. The CDR3 nucleotides read TGTGCCTCCCGGGCAGGGGGGGAACAGCCCCAGCATTTT. It codes for CASRAGGEQPQHF.

Regarding this clonotype: This sequence may be a read error, since a much larger clone differs from it by one base. The gene calls are TRBV20-1 and TRBJ2-7; 9 nucleotides match TRBD1. From germline, CDR1 is DFQATT and CDR2 SNEGSKA (reference sequence). There are 14 residues in the CDR3. In nucleotides, the CDR3 is TGCTGTGCTAGAGGGACAGGGAGTTGGGACGAGCAGTACTTC. Protein sequence: CCARGTGSWDEQYF.